These 18 T cell receptor beta chains came from one sample sequenced in a study of brain T cells in children with intractable seizures. Assay: immunoSEQ multiplex PCR; the TCRdb copy retains only in-frame clones and omits some. This sample has about 80,000 clones, with around 90% found just once. This specimen consisted of peripheral blood, obtained at surgery. Source of these receptors: a girl aged 2 to 9 with Rasmussen encephalitis and intractable seizures.

This chain links TRBV6-5 with TRBJ1-4; TRBD1 might be the D (5 bases). This CDR3 is 15 amino acids long. V lost 0 bases and J lost 5, with 10 bases in between. Germline V CDR1 and CDR2: MNHEY, SVGAGI. DNA for the CDR3: TGTGCCAGCAGTTACTCGCAGACAGTCAATGAAAAACTGTTTTTT. Amino acids: CASSYSQTVNEKLFF.

The chain carries TRBV3-1 (or the pseudogene TRBV3-2) and TRBJ2-3, with D maybe TRBD1 (5 bases). Germline values: CDR1 LGHDT, CDR2 YNNKEL (reference sequence). This CDR3 comprises 15 residues. V was pared by 4 bases and J by 5 bases, with 16 bases between. The CDR3 sequence is CASSPRGLEGDTQYF. CDR3 sequence (DNA): TGTGCCAGCAGCCCAAGGGGCTTGGAAGGAGATACGCAGTATTTT.

CDR3 amino acids: CSAVRGGSEQYF. CDR3 sequence (DNA): TGCAGCGCCGTGCGAGGGGGATCCGAGCAGTACTTC. V gene TRBV29-1 combines with J gene TRBJ2-7, with D perhaps TRBD1 (6 bases). V lost 7 bases and J 6 bases, leaving 16 bases between the germline ends. Germline V lookup: CDR1 SQVTM, CDR2 ANQGSEA. The CDR3 covers 12 residues.

V gene TRBV7-6 combines with J gene TRBJ1-5; 9 bases map to TRBD1. The CDR3 contains 19 residues. CDR1 and CDR2 from the germline V gene are SGHVS and FNYEAQ. V lost 2 bases to trimming and J lost 1 base; unmatched junction nucleotides: 12. DNA of the CDR3: TGTGCCAGCAGCTTAAGGACAGGGGACCCAAGGGCGAGCAATCAGCCCCAGCATTTT. Protein product: CASSLRTGDPRASNQPQHF.

J is TRBJ1-2 and V is TRBV5-1; possibly TRBD1 for D (6 bases). The germline CDR1 and CDR2 sequences are SGHRS and YFSETQ. The CDR3 loop spans 14 amino acids. Trimming stripped 4 bases from V and 8 bases from J, with 18 bases between. CDR3 DNA: TGCGCCAGCAGCCACGACCTACAGGGTGGCGGCTACACCTTC. It is translated as CASSHDLQGGGYTF.

This clone turned up a few times. The V and J genes are TRBV6-5 and TRBJ2-5; D is unclear. V shed 6 bases and J shed 5 bases, with 13 bases lying between them. The CDR3 extends over 13 amino acids. Germline CDR1 is MNHEY and CDR2 is SVGAGI. The CDR3 sequence is CASSWSPRETQYF. As DNA, the CDR3 is TGTGCCAGCAGCTGGAGTCCAAGGGAGACCCAGTACTTC.

The CDR3 DNA follows: TGTGCCAGTAGTATTCCAGGGGGCGGTGAAGCTTTCTTT. Its translation: CASSIPGGGEAFF. The chain links TRBV19 to TRBJ1-1; 8 nucleotides match TRBD1. The CDR3 is made up of 13 amino acids. V was clipped by 3 bases and J by 7 bases; unmatched bases: 4. Germline-derived CDR1 and CDR2 are LNHDA and SQIVND (reference sequence).

The DNA for the CDR3 is TGTGCCAGCAGTTACCCGAGCGACAGGTACGAAAAACTGTTTTTT. It translates to CASSYPSDRYEKLFF. The chain employs TRBV6-6 and TRBJ1-4, with a tentative D call TRBD1 (6 bases). CDR1 MNHNY and CDR2 SVGAGI come from the germline V gene (reference sequence). CDR3 length equals 15 residues. V was shortened by 2 bases and J by 8 bases, with 15 bases between the two germline ends.

This clone was seen only once. This sequence joins TRBV11-1 and TRBJ1-2; 7 nucleotides line up with TRBD1. Germline assignment: CDR1 SGHAT and CDR2 FQDESV (reference sequence). V shed 5 bases and J 6 bases; nucleotides not matched to a gene: 12. The CDR3 spans 15 residues. CDR3 DNA sequence: TGTGCCAGCAGCCTAAAAAAGACAGGGTTGAATGGCTACACCTTC. It encodes CASSLKKTGLNGYTF.

Written as DNA, the CDR3 is TGTGCCAGCAGCCAAGAAGACAGGAACACCGGGGAGCTGTTTTTT. Amino acid sequence: CASSQEDRNTGELFF. The chain couples TRBV4-2 to TRBJ2-2, with a tentative D call TRBD1 (5 bases). V dropped 0 bases and J dropped 1 base, with 6 bases sitting between them. The germline V gene encodes CDR1 LGHNA and CDR2 YNFKEQ. There are 15 residues in the CDR3.

As for this clone: A read error may account for a junction end that differs from germline. This chain links TRBV11-3 with TRBJ2-7; TRBD1 agrees at 8 bases. Per germline, CDR1 SGHNT and CDR2 YENEEA. The CDR3 runs to 15 residues. The CDR3 DNA is TGTGCCAGCAGCTTAGGAGGACAGGGCTCCAACGAGCAGTACTTC. This encodes CASSLGGQGSNEQYF.

The rearrangement uses TRBV3-1 (or the pseudogene TRBV3-2) and TRBJ2-4, with 8 bases lining up with TRBD2. V was pared by 3 bases and J by 9 bases, with 10 bases of the junction left unmatched. In germline, CDR1 is LGHDT, CDR2 YNNKEL (reference sequence). This CDR3 comprises 15 residues. This CDR3 reads CASSHSGEGLGIQYF. The CDR3 DNA is TGTGCCAGCAGCCATAGCGGGGAGGGTTTAGGCATTCAGTACTTC.

The chain uses TRBV1 and TRBJ2-5; the table's D gene call, TRBD1, was not cross checked with the DNA. TRBV1 is deemed a pseudogene. This CDR3 has 12 amino acids. The CDR3 bases are TGCACCAGCAGGGGGGCTCAAGAGACCCAGTACTTC. This codes for CTSRGAQETQYF.

This clone showed up just once. The J gene is TRBJ1-1, the V gene TRBV6-4; D is unresolved. Germline V gene data show CDR1 as MRHNA and CDR2 as SNTAGT. CDR3 length equals 13 residues. V gave up 4 bases and J gave up 3 bases, with 9 bases separating them. The CDR3 sequence: CASSVEAHTEAFF. DNA of the CDR3: TGTGCCAGCAGTGTAGAGGCACACACTGAAGCTTTCTTT.

This rearrangement joins TRBV5-1 to TRBJ2-1, with 9 bases that match TRBD2. The V gene's germline CDR1 is SGHRS and CDR2 YFSETQ. V trimming: 4 bases; J trimming: 4 bases; junction bases outside the gene matches: 6. CDR3 length: 15 residues. The CDR3 protein is CASSPGLALYNEQFF. The DNA for the CDR3 is TGCGCCAGCAGCCCTGGACTAGCGTTATACAATGAGCAGTTCTTC.

The chain carries TRBV28 and TRBJ1-6, with 10 bases matching TRBD1. Per germline, CDR1 MDHEN and CDR2 SYDVKM. The ends lost 5 bases at V and 10 bases at J; junction bases unmatched: 8. The CDR3 sequence is 15 residues long. CDR3 DNA: TGTGCCAGCAGTCCGGGACAGGGGAAAACATCACCCCTCCACTTT. Amino acids: CASSPGQGKTSPLHF.

The rearrangement uses TRBV5-5 and TRBJ2-3; 9 positions match TRBD2. CDR3 length: 17 residues. V trimming: 0 bases; J trimming: 3 bases; junction bases outside the gene matches: 8. The V gene's germline CDR1 is SGHKS and CDR2 YYEKEE (reference sequence). CDR3 DNA sequence: TGTGCCAGCAGCTTGGAATCGCGGGGGGGCTTTACAGATACGCAGTATTTT. This codes for CASSLESRGGFTDTQYF.

By sample share, this clone is medium-sized. The V gene is TRBV6-5, the J gene TRBJ2-2; D not certain. This CDR3 comprises 14 residues. Per germline, CDR1 MNHEY and CDR2 SVGAGI. V lost 7 bases, J lost 5 bases, and 14 bases lay in between. CDR3 nucleotide sequence: TGTGCCAGCACCCCTACTGGCCCTACCGGGGAGCTGTTTTTT. Its protein product is CASTPTGPTGELFF.